Each of the 5 T cell receptor beta chains below was sequenced from the same sample in a study of regulatory T cells in long-lasting Graves disease. Arm-PCR of CDR3 regions with iRepertoire HTBI primers generated TCR beta libraries. One entry per CDR3 protein, called by TCRdb with MiXCR from the multiplex PCR reads. The sample includes 650,000 to 850,000 distinct CDR3 sequences, around 30% seen only once; the top ten take around 42%. As to time point: persistent/refractory GD, antithyroid drugs over 5 years with positive TRAb. There was RNA extracted from PBMCs, and the TCR library was made from it. The sequencing used peripheral blood mononuclear cells (PBMCs), collected when the disease was refractory, from a patient treated with antithyroid drugs. The receptors stem from a female donor with Graves disease.

The J gene is TRBJ1-1, the V gene TRBV9; tentative D call: TRBD1 (5 bases). Germline-derived CDR1 and CDR2 are SGDLS and YYNGEE. The CDR3 has 15 residues. V was pared by 3 bases and J by 5 bases, with 17 bases between. In DNA form, the CDR3 reads TGTGCCAGCAGCGACCGGGACGCCGGCGGGACTGAAGCTTTCTTT. It encodes CASSDRDAGGTEAFF.

V gene TRBV6-5 combines with J gene TRBJ1-5; 9 bases line up with TRBD1. The ends lost 4 bases at V and 5 bases at J; junction bases unmatched: 3. The CDR3 spans 14 residues. The germline V gene has CDR1 MNHEY and CDR2 SVGAGI. CDR3 nucleotide sequence: TGTGCCAGCAGTTCCGGGACAGGGTATCAGCCCCAGCATTTT. It encodes CASSSGTGYQPQHF.

The chain recombines TRBV19 with TRBJ2-7, with TRBD1 as a possible D gene (6 bases). Germline CDR1 and CDR2: LNHDA and SQIVND (reference sequence). The germline V and J ends were trimmed by 4 bases and 2 bases, with 9 bases remaining between them. The CDR3 length is 13 residues. CDR3 protein: CASSRGPPYEQYF. In nucleotides, the CDR3 is TGTGCCAGTAGTAGGGGGCCCCCCTACGAGCAGTACTTC. Complete variable domain (other parts from reference TRBV19 and TRBJ2-7): DGGITQSPKYLFRKEGQNVTLSCEQNLNHDAMYWYRQDPGQGLRLIYYSQIVNDFQKGDIAEGYSVSREKKESFPLTVTSAQKNPTAFYLCASSRGPPYEQYFGPGTRLTVT.

Many counts were recorded for this clonotype. CDR3 sequence: CASSFPGLAGGRSYEQYF. The CDR3, as DNA: TGTGCCAGCAGTTTTCCGGGACTAGCGGGAGGACGCTCCTACGAGCAGTACTTC. The V gene is TRBV28, the J gene TRBJ2-7, with 15 bases aligning to TRBD2. Germline CDR1 and CDR2: MDHEN and SYDVKM. There are 18 residues in the CDR3. The V gene end was trimmed by 3 bases and the J gene end by 0 bases; junction bases not matched to a gene: 6.

The genes are TRBV11-1 and TRBJ1-1, with a possible D match to TRBD1 (5 bases). Trimming cost V 7 bases and J 1 base, with 13 bases left between them. This CDR3 contains 14 residues. Looked up from germline, CDR1 is SGHAT and CDR2 is FQDESV (reference sequence). DNA of the CDR3: TGTGCCAGCACGCACCCCCAGGGGAACACTGAAGCTTTCTTT. Translated: CASTHPQGNTEAFF.